These 25 T cell receptor beta chains originate from one sample sequenced in a study of T cell responses to AZD1222 COVID-19 vaccine. Repertoires were generated with immunoSEQ multiplex PCR, while TCRdb's copy carries only in-frame clones and drops some. The repertoire holds roughly 80,000 clones, with about nine tenths as singletons. This sample comprised peripheral blood, obtained 28 days after the second AZD1222 dose. Source of these receptors: an adult who received the AZD1222 COVID-19 vaccine.

The V and J genes are TRBV30 and TRBJ1-2; D is unclear. Germline-derived CDR1 and CDR2 are GTSNPN and SVGIG (reference sequence). CDR3 size: 13 residues. The V gene lost 2 bases and the J gene lost 8 bases, with 15 bases spanning the gap. The CDR3 reads CAWSLTLLGGYTF. DNA for the CDR3: TGTGCCTGGAGTTTGACCCTTTTGGGCGGCTACACCTTC.

This rearrangement joins TRBV7-9 to TRBJ1-4; perhaps TRBD1 as D (5 bases). This CDR3 contains 13 residues. The germline V and J ends were trimmed by 1 base and 7 bases, with 7 bases remaining between them. Germline CDR1 reads SEHNR; CDR2 reads FQNEAQ (reference sequence). The CDR3 DNA is TGTGCCAGCAGCTTAGGCAGGGTTGAAAAACTGTTTTTT. Residues: CASSLGRVEKLFF.

The chain combines TRBV9 with TRBJ1-1; D is ambiguous. The germline gives CDR1 SGDLS, CDR2 YYNGEE. Trimming took 1 base from V and 7 from J, leaving 14 bases between them. This CDR3 has 14 amino acids. CDR3 sequence reads: CASSVFQVGSEAFF. In nucleotides, the CDR3 is TGTGCCAGCAGCGTATTTCAGGTGGGGAGTGAAGCTTTCTTT.

V and J are TRBV14 and TRBJ1-2; D is undetermined. The V and J ends lost 1 base and 7 bases respectively, with 10 bases between them. CDR1 and CDR2 from the germline V gene are SGHDN and FVKESK. The CDR3 is 13 residues long. The CDR3: CASSQGVAAGYTF. The CDR3 region has the DNA TGTGCCAGCAGCCAAGGAGTAGCGGCTGGCTACACCTTC.

Only one count was recorded for this clone. This CDR3 is also generated by other DNA sequences in the sample. The genes are TRBV7-9 and TRBJ1-2; D call uncertain. This CDR3 has 12 amino acids. The V gene's germline CDR1 is SEHNR and CDR2 FQNEAQ (reference sequence). V lost 5 bases and J 3 bases, leaving 7 bases between the germline ends. CDR3 loop: CASSPRDYGYTF. In DNA, the CDR3 is TGTGCCAGCAGCCCCCGCGACTATGGCTACACCTTC.

This clone showed up just a few times. As DNA, the CDR3 is TGTGCCAGCAGTTCCTACAGGGGTATGAACACCGGGGAGCTGTTTTTT. Residues: CASSSYRGMNTGELFF. The chain employs TRBV6-2 or TRBV6-3 and TRBJ2-2; 7 bases map to TRBD1. Trimming removed 4 bases from V and 1 base from J; junction bases left unmatched: 6. Germline loops: CDR1 MNHEY, CDR2 SVGEGT. The CDR3 has 16 amino acids.

This chain uses TRBV3-1 (or the pseudogene TRBV3-2) with TRBJ2-1; 7 positions agree with TRBD2. Per germline, CDR1 LGHDT and CDR2 YNNKEL (reference sequence). The CDR3 spans 18 residues. V shed 2 bases, J shed 3 bases, and the junction held 13 bases outside the gene matches. CDR3 coding DNA: TGTGCCAGCAGCCAAAAACCAACCTTGGGGGGGGGCTACAATGAGCAGTTCTTC. Translated: CASSQKPTLGGGYNEQFF.

The chain employs TRBV27 and TRBJ2-3; 9 nucleotides line up with TRBD1. The CDR3 runs 15 residues. Germline trimming cut 7 bases from V and 1 base from J; bases unmatched to any gene: 6. The germline V gene encodes CDR1 MNHEY and CDR2 SMNVEV (reference sequence). This CDR3 reads CASNSRDRGTDTQYF. The CDR3 DNA reads as TGTGCCAGCAACTCCCGGGACAGGGGCACAGATACGCAGTATTTT.

The CDR3 nucleotides are TGTGCCAGAAGGGGGGGACAGGGCTTACGGCAGCCCCAGCATTTT. It encodes CARRGGQGLRQPQHF. V is TRBV5-3 and J is TRBJ1-5; 9 bases fit TRBD1. TRBV5-3 is placed among ORFs of uncertain function. V trimming: 5 bases; J trimming: 7 bases; junction bases outside the gene matches: 10. This CDR3 region has 15 residues.

This clone was observed a few times. The chain combines TRBV2 with TRBJ2-3; 10 positions agree with TRBD2. V shed 7 bases and J 5 bases; nucleotides not matched to a gene: 15. This CDR3 comprises 17 residues. Germline CDR1 SNHLY, CDR2 FYNNEI. CDR3 sequence: CASTPSGGPLYLDTQYF. The CDR3 coding sequence is TGTGCCAGCACCCCTAGCGGGGGCCCCCTGTACTTAGATACGCAGTATTTT.

This chain uses TRBV4-1 with TRBJ1-6, with D unresolved. The germline V gene encodes CDR1 MGHRA and CDR2 YSYEKL. Between the trimmed V and J ends, which lost 5 bases and 5 bases, there was a span of 13 bases. The CDR3 totals 15 residues. Written as DNA, the CDR3 is TGCGCCAGCAGCTTGGACCTAAACAATAATTCACCCCTCCACTTT. Residues: CASSLDLNNNSPLHF.

Here the CDR3 reads CASSSAGQGLEDTQYF. The DNA of the CDR3 is TGTGCCAGCAGCTCCGCAGGACAGGGGTTGGAAGATACGCAGTATTTT. The rearrangement links TRBV7-9 to TRBJ2-3, with 9 bases that match TRBD1. Germline CDR1 reads SEHNR; CDR2 reads FQNEAQ (reference sequence). There are 16 residues in the CDR3. Germline trimming cut 4 bases from V and 5 bases from J; bases unmatched to any gene: 10.

This rearrangement joins TRBV9 to TRBJ2-2; D call uncertain. Germline values: CDR1 SGDLS, CDR2 YYNGEE. This CDR3 has 12 amino acids. V was clipped by 5 bases and J by 0 bases, with 2 bases between them. Here the CDR3 DNA reads TGTGCCAGCAGGGCGAACACCGGGGAGCTGTTTTTT. Encoded protein: CASRANTGELFF.

This rearrangement joins TRBV30 to TRBJ2-3; the match to TRBD2 covers 8 bases. This CDR3 is built from 15 residues. The V gene's germline CDR1 is GTSNPN and CDR2 SVGIG (reference sequence). The V gene end was trimmed by 1 base and the J gene end by 4 bases; junction bases not matched to a gene: 7. The CDR3 nucleotides read TGTGCCTGGAGTGGTTCGGCGGGAGGCCCAGATACGCAGTATTTT. Its translation is CAWSGSAGGPDTQYF.

This chain links TRBV21-1 with TRBJ1-1. TRBV21-1 is a recognized pseudogene. The CDR3 loop spans 16 amino acids. CDR3 sequence (DNA): TGTGCCAGCAGCAAAGCCTTTGAGGCATCGAACACTGAAGCTTTCTTT. Protein product: CASSKAFEASNTEAFF.

This sequence joins TRBV5-4 and TRBJ1-1, with 8 bases fitting TRBD1. The CDR3 is made up of 15 amino acids. Trimming removed 4 bases from V and 4 bases from J; junction bases left unmatched: 9. From germline, CDR1 is SGHNT and CDR2 YYREEE (reference sequence). CDR3: CASSAGQGWGTEAFF. The CDR3 bases are TGTGCCAGCAGCGCCGGACAGGGATGGGGCACTGAAGCTTTCTTT.

This clone came up once. This chain uses TRBV7-9 with TRBJ1-1, with TRBD1 as a possible D gene (5 bases). The CDR3 extends over 13 amino acids. Trimming left V 4 bases short and J 5 bases short, with 11 bases between. Per germline, CDR1 SEHNR and CDR2 FQNEAQ (reference sequence). CDR3 amino acids: CASSSARGTEAFF. The CDR3 nucleotides are TGTGCCAGCAGCTCAGCACGGGGGACTGAAGCTTTCTTT.

V usage is TRBV4-1 and J usage is TRBJ2-2, with TRBD2 matching over 11 bases. The V gene's germline CDR1 is MGHRA and CDR2 YSYEKL. V shed 4 bases and J 4 bases; nucleotides not matched to a gene: 5. CDR3 length equals 16 residues. The CDR3 DNA is TGCGCCAGCAGCCTAATAGCGGGAGGGAGCACCGGGGAGCTGTTTTTT. Its translation: CASSLIAGGSTGELFF.

The chain carries TRBV12-5 and TRBJ2-1; 13 nucleotides align to TRBD2. Germline values: CDR1 LGHNT, CDR2 FRNRAP. CDR3 length: 17 residues. J gave up 2 bases and V 2 bases, and 3 bases lay outside the gene matches. The CDR3 nucleotides are TGTGCTAGTGGTTTGCCCGGGACTAGCGGGGCCTACAATGAGCAGTTCTTC. This translates into CASGLPGTSGAYNEQFF.

This clone was seen only a few times. J is TRBJ1-2 and V is TRBV30, with D possibly matching TRBD1 (5 bases). Trimming shortened V by 8 bases and J by 3 bases, and 16 bases separated the two germline ends. Germline CDR1 and CDR2: GTSNPN and SVGIG (reference sequence). The CDR3 extends over 13 amino acids. The CDR3 sequence: CARDPGTDYGYTF. The DNA of the CDR3 is TGTGCCAGGGACCCAGGGACGGACTATGGCTACACCTTC.

The chain carries TRBV24-1 and TRBJ2-1; TRBD1 aligns across 8 bases. The CDR3 sequence is 17 residues long. Trimming removed 4 bases from V and 0 bases from J; junction bases left unmatched: 7. CDR1 and CDR2 from the germline V gene are KGHDR and SFDVKD. The CDR3 nucleotides are TGTGCCACCAGTGACTGGGGACAGGCGAGCTCCTACAATGAGCAGTTCTTC. This gives the protein CATSDWGQASSYNEQFF.

V is TRBV27 and J is TRBJ1-5, with D uncertain. The CDR3 loop spans 16 amino acids. Trimming took off 0 bases at V and 6 bases at J, with 15 bases between the two ends. Germline CDR1 MNHEY, CDR2 SMNVEV (reference sequence). The CDR3 here is CASSLSSAGGGQPQHF. The CDR3, as DNA: TGTGCCAGCAGTTTATCCTCGGCAGGCGGAGGTCAGCCCCAGCATTTT.

V is TRBV11-3 and J is TRBJ2-6; 8 bases line up with TRBD1. After removal of 5 bases from V and 4 bases from J, the junction contained 7 bases not matched to a gene. CDR3 size: 16 residues. Germline values: CDR1 SGHNT, CDR2 YENEEA. Written as DNA, the CDR3 is TGTGCCAGCAGCCTACCCAGGGGGCGCGGGGCCAACGTCCTGACTTTC. It translates to CASSLPRGRGANVLTF. The full variable domain, with the rest looked up from reference TRBV11-3 and TRBJ2-6, is EAGVVQSPRYKIIEKKQPVAFWCNPISGHNTLYWYLQNLGQGPELLIRYENEEAVDDSQLPKDRFSAERLKGVDSTLKIQPAELGDSAVYLCASSLPRGRGANVLTFGAGSRLTVL.

This clone came up once. The V call is TRBV27, the J call TRBJ1-2; 8 bases fit TRBD1. From germline, CDR1 is MNHEY and CDR2 SMNVEV (reference sequence). The CDR3 is 15 amino acids. The ends lost 8 bases at V and 2 bases at J; junction bases unmatched: 10. In DNA, the CDR3 is TGTGCCAGCGGAAGACAGGGGCCGATCAACTATGGCTACACCTTC. Amino acids: CASGRQGPINYGYTF.

V usage is TRBV7-8 and J usage is TRBJ1-1; a possible D gene is TRBD1 (6 bases). CDR1 SGHVS and CDR2 FQNEAQ come from the germline V gene. This CDR3 region has 14 residues. V was shortened by 3 bases and J by 1 base, with 9 bases between the two germline ends. CDR3 bases: TGTGCCAGCAGCTTCGGCAGGGGGAACACTGAAGCTTTCTTT. Encoded protein: CASSFGRGNTEAFF.